This T cell receptor beta chain was identified in a study of shared clonotypes between healthy human individuals. This table comes from immunoSEQ multiplex PCR, and its TCRdb copy is limited to in-frame clones, with some not included. The table has 850,000 to 1,100,000 clones, about 72% seen once. The CDR3 has 14 amino acids. CDR1 and CDR2 (germline): LNHDA, SQIVND (reference sequence). Trimming cost V 6 bases and J 0 bases, with 12 bases left between them. Those who donated, Caucasian adults without exception, all lived in Nashville, Tennessee. This TCR was sampled from a man between 18 and 35 years old in good health. Some clones in this sample may be carry-over from other donors' samples. Sequencing used memory CD4+ T cells from PBMCs. Documented subset: CD45RA-negative fraction. V usage is TRBV19 and J usage is TRBJ2-7; D not certain. The CDR3 DNA reads TGTGCCAGTAGCCCTGAACGTCTCTCCTACGAGCAGTACTTC. It codes for CASSPERLSYEQYF. Full variable domain (remainder filled in from reference TRBV19 and TRBJ2-7): DGGITQSPKYLFRKEGQNVTLSCEQNLNHDAMYWYRQDPGQGLRLIYYSQIVNDFQKGDIAEGYSVSREKKESFPLTVTSAQKNPTAFYLCASSPERLSYEQYFGPGTRLTVT.